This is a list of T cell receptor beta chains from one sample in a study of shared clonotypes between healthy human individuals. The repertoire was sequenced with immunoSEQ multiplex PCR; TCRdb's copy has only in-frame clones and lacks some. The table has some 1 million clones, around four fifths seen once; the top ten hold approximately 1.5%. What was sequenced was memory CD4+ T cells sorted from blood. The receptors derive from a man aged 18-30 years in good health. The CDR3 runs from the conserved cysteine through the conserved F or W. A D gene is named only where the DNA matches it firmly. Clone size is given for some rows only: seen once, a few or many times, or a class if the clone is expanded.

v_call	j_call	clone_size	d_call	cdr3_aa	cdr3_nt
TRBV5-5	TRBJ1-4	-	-	CASSRDPDGELFF	TGTGCCAGCAGCCGGGACCCCGATGGGGAACTGTTTTTT
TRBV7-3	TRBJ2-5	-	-	CASSATAPETQYF	TGTGCCAGCAGCGCGACAGCCCCAGAGACCCAGTACTTC
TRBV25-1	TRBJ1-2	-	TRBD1	CASSKTTGLGYTF	TGTGCCAGCAGTAAGACGACAGGGCTCGGCTACACCTTC
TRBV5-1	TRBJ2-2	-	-	CASSPTDLRNTGELFF	TGCGCCAGCAGCCCGACGGATCTCCGAAACACCGGGGAGCTGTTTTTT
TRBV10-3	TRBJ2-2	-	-	CAISTANTGELFF	TGTGCCATCAGTACAGCTAACACCGGGGAGCTGTTTTTT
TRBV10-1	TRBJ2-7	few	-	CASSEPGLSSYEQYF	TGCGCCAGCAGTGAACCCGGTCTCAGCTCCTACGAGCAGTACTTC
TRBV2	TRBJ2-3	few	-	CASSPLGTQIGDTQYF	TGTGCCAGCAGCCCACTTGGGACTCAGATAGGAGATACGCAGTATTTT
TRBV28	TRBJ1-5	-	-	CASKQVARRYQPQHF	TGTGCCAGCAAACAAGTAGCAAGACGTTATCAGCCCCAGCATTTT
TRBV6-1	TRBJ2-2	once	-	CASSAARTVNTGELFF	TGTGCCAGCAGTGCAGCCCGGACAGTCAACACCGGGGAGCTGTTTTTT
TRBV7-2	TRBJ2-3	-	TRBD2	CASSLSGGPTDTQYF	TGTGCCAGCAGCCTTAGCGGGGGGCCCACAGATACGCAGTATTTT
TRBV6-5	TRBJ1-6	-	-	CASSESDPLHF	TGTGCCAGCAGTGAAAGTGATCCCCTCCACTTT
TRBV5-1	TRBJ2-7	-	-	CASSSGVGKSYEQYF	TGCGCCAGCAGCTCGGGGGTAGGGAAAAGCTACGAGCAGTACTTC
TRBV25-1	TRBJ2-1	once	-	CASSEAGVYNEQFF	TGTGCCAGCAGTGAGGCAGGGGTCTACAATGAGCAGTTCTTC
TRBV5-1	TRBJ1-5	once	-	CASSLDGGGQPQHF	TGCGCCAGCAGCCTGGATGGGGGGGGCCAGCCCCAGCATTTT
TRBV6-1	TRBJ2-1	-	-	CASSVRKVGGGMSSYNEQFF	TGTGCCAGCAGTGTCAGAAAGGTAGGAGGGGGGATGTCTTCCTACAATGAGCAGTTCTTC
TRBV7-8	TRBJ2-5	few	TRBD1	CASSQLGTGGETQYF	TGTGCCAGCAGCCAGTTGGGGACAGGCGGAGAGACCCAGTACTTC
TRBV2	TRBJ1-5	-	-	CASSGAAWGAQPQHF	TGTGCCAGCAGTGGCGCCGCATGGGGTGCTCAGCCCCAGCATTTT
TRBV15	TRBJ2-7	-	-	CATSRGGWQGSEQYF	TGTGCCACCAGCAGGGGGGGATGGCAGGGGAGTGAGCAGTACTTC
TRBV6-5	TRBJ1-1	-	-	CASSYDTTEGAFF	TGTGCCAGCAGTTACGACACGACAGAGGGAGCTTTCTTT
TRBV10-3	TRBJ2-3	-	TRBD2	CAISESSGGGSRTDTQYF	TGTGCCATCAGTGAGTCGTCTGGAGGCGGGAGTCGCACAGATACGCAGTATTTT
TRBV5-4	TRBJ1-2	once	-	CASTQDRWDYGYTF	TGTGCCAGTACCCAGGATAGGTGGGACTATGGCTACACCTTC
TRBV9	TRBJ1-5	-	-	CASSVSRQAFRAQHF	TGTGCCAGCAGCGTTTCGAGACAGGCTTTTAGGGCCCAGCATTTT
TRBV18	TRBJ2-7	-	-	CASSPIGRGDEQYF	TGTGCCAGCTCACCGATAGGGAGGGGGGACGAGCAGTACTTC
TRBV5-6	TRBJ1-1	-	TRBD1	CASSLVGDRGAEAFF	TGTGCCAGCAGCTTGGTGGGGGACAGGGGCGCTGAAGCTTTCTTT
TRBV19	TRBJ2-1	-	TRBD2	CASSISGVYNEQFF	TGTGCCAGTAGTATTAGCGGGGTTTACAATGAGCAGTTCTTC
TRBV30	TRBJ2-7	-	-	CAWSAPPRTYEQYF	TGTGCCTGGAGTGCTCCCCCTAGAACCTACGAGCAGTACTTC
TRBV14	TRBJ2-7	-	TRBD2	CASSQAGGRYEQYF	TGTGCCAGCAGCCAAGCGGGGGGGCGCTACGAGCAGTACTTC
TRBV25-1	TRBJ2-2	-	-	CASSALRVGGELFF	TGTGCCAGCAGTGCCCTGAGGGTCGGCGGGGAGCTGTTTTTT
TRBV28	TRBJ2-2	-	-	CATSDGFTGELFF	TGTGCCACCTCCGACGGCTTCACCGGGGAGCTGTTTTTT
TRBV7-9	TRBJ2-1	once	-	CASSLSRGISYNEQFF	TGTGCCAGCAGCTTATCGCGGGGTATCTCCTACAATGAGCAGTTCTTC
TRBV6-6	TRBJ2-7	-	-	CASSSHFVRSSYEQYF	TGTGCCAGCAGCTCCCATTTCGTCCGGAGCTCCTACGAGCAGTACTTC
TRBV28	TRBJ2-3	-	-	CASRNRVGTQYF	TGTGCCAGCAGAAACAGGGTCGGTACGCAGTATTTT
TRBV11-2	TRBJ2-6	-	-	CASSLNGGPGANVLTF	TGTGCCAGCAGCTTAAATGGGGGGCCTGGGGCCAACGTCCTGACTTTC
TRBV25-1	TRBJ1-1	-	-	CASRAARGNTEAFF	TGTGCCAGCAGAGCAGCCAGGGGGAACACTGAAGCTTTCTTT
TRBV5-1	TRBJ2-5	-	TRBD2	CASSRGSGGQETQYF	TGCGCCAGCAGTCGCGGTAGCGGGGGGCAAGAGACCCAGTACTTC
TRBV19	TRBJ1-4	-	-	CASSPNRNEKLFF	TGTGCCAGTAGTCCCAACCGTAATGAAAAACTGTTTTTT
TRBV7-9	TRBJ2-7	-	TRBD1	CASSLRQGTSYEQYF	TGTGCCAGCAGCTTACGACAGGGGACCTCCTACGAGCAGTACTTC
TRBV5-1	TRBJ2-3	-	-	CASSESDRSNTQYF	TGCGCCAGCAGCGAGTCAGACAGGTCGAATACGCAGTATTTT
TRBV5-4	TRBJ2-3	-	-	CASSLRSLASTDTQYF	TGTGCCAGCAGCTTGAGGTCCCTAGCTAGCACAGATACGCAGTATTTT
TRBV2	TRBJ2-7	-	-	CASSDGYEQYF	TGTGCCAGCAGTGATGGATACGAGCAGTACTTC
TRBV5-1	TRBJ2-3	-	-	CASSNTVTRGRDTQYF	TGCGCCAGCAGCAATACGGTTACAAGGGGACGCGATACGCAGTATTTT
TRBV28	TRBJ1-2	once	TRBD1	CASSQQQMTGVNYGYTF	TGTGCCAGCAGCCAACAACAGATGACAGGGGTTAACTATGGCTACACCTTC
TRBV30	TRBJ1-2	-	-	CAWSVGQGLGYTF	TGTGCCTGGAGTGTAGGGCAGGGTCTTGGCTACACCTTC
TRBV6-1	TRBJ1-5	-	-	CASSEPIWGNQHF	TGTGCCAGCAGTGAGCCGATATGGGGGAACCAGCATTTT
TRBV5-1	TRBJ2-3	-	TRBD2	CASSLPLAGNTDTQYF	TGCGCCAGCAGCTTGCCCCTAGCGGGGAACACAGATACGCAGTATTTT
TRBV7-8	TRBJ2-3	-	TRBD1	CASSFSGGETDTQYF	TGTGCCAGCAGCTTCTCAGGGGGTGAGACAGATACGCAGTATTTT
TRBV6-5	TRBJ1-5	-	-	CASSYTRGISNQPQHF	TGTGCCAGCAGTTATACGAGGGGGATTAGCAATCAGCCCCAGCATTTT
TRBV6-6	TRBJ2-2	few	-	CASTRTGQNTGELFF	TGTGCCAGCACCAGAACTGGGCAGAACACCGGGGAGCTGTTTTTT
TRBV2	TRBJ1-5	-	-	CASSPNSATQPQHF	TGTGCCAGCAGTCCGAACAGCGCCACCCAGCCCCAGCATTTT
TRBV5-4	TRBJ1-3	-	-	CASSGPGSGNTIYF	TGTGCCAGCAGTGGGCCGGGGTCTGGAAACACCATATATTTT
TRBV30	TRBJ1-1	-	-	CAWSVRRQGDTEAFF	TGTGCCTGGAGTGTACGAAGGCAGGGCGACACTGAAGCTTTCTTT
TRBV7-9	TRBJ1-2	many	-	CASSLQGPVGGYTF	TGTGCCAGCAGCCTACAGGGCCCCGTCGGGGGCTACACCTTC
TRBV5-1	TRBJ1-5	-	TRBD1	CASSLEGTGSNQPQHF	TGCGCCAGCAGCTTGGAGGGGACAGGGAGCAATCAGCCCCAGCATTTT
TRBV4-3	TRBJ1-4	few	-	CASSLSRGGSEKLFF	TGCGCCAGCAGCCTTAGCCGGGGTGGAAGTGAAAAACTGTTTTTT
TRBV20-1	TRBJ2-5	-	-	CSAKKSGQYF	TGCAGTGCTAAGAAGTCGGGCCAGTACTTC